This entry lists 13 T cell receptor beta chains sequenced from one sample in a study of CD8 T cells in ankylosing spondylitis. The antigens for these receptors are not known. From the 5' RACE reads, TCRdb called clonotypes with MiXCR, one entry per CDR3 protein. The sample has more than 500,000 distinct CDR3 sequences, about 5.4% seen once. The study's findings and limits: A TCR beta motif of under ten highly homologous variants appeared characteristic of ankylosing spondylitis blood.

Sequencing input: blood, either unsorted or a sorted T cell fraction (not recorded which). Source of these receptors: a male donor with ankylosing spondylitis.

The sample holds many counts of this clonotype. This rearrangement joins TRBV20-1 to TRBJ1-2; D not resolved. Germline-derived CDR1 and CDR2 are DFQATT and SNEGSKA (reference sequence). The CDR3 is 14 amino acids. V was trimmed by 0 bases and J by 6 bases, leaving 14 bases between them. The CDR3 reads CSARDLRGSDGYTF. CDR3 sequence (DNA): TGCAGTGCTAGAGATCTTAGAGGGAGCGATGGCTACACCTTC.

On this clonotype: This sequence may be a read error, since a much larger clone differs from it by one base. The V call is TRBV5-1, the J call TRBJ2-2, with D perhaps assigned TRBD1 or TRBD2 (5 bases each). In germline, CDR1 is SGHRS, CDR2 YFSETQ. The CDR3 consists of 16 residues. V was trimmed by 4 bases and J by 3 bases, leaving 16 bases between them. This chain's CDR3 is CASSPPGTRHTGELFF. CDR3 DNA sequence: TGCGCCAGCAGCCCCCCCGGGACCAGACACACCGGGGAGCTGTTTTTT.

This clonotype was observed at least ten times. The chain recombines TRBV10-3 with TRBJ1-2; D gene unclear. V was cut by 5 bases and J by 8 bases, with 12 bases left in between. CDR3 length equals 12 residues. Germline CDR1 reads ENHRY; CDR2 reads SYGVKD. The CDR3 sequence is CAISRGSEGYTF. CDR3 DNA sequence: TGTGCCATCAGTCGTGGGTCGGAGGGCTACACCTTC.

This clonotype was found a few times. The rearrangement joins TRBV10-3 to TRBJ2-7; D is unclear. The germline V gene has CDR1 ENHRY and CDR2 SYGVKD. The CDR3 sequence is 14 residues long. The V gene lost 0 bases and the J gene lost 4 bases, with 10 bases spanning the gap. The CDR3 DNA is TGTGCCATCAGTGAGTCGTACGGTTTGTACGAGCAGTACTTC. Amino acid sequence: CAISESYGLYEQYF.

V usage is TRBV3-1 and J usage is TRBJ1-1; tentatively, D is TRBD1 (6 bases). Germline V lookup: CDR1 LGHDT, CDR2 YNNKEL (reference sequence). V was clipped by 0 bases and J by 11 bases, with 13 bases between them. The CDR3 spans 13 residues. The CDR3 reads CASSQDLRGGAFF. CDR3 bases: TGTGCCAGCAGCCAAGATCTACGAGGGGGGGCTTTCTTT.

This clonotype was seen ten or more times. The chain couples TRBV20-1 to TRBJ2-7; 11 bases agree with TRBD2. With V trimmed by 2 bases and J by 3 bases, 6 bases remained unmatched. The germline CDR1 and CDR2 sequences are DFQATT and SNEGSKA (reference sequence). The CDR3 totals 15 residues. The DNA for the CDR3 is TGCAGTGCTAGACACGGGACTAGCGGTATCTACGAGCAGTACTTC. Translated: CSARHGTSGIYEQYF.

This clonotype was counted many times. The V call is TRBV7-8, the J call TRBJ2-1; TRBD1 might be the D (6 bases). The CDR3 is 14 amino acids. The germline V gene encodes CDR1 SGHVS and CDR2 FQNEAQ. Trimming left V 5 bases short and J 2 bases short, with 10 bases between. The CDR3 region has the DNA TGTGCCAGCAGCATCCGACAGGCCTACAATGAGCAGTTCTTC. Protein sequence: CASSIRQAYNEQFF.

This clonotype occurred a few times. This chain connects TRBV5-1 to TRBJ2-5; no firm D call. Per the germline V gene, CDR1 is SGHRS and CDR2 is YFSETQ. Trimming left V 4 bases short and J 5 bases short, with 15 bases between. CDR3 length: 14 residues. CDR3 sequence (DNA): TGCGCCAGCAGCCCGACTTCGGTCGGCGAGACCCAGTACTTC. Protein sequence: CASSPTSVGETQYF.

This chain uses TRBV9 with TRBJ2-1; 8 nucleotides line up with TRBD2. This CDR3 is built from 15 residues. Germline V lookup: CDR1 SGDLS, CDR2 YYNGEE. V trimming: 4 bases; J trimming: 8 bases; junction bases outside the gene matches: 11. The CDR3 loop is CASSLPSGSVDEQFF. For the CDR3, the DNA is TGTGCCAGCAGCCTTCCCAGCGGGAGTGTCGATGAGCAGTTCTTC.

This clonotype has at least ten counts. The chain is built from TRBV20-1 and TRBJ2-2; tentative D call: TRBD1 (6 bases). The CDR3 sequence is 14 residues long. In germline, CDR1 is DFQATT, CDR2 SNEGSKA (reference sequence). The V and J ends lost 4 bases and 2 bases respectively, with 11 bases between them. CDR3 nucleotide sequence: TGCAGTGCTAAAAGAGGGGGTAACACCGGGGAGCTGTTTTTT. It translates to CSAKRGGNTGELFF.

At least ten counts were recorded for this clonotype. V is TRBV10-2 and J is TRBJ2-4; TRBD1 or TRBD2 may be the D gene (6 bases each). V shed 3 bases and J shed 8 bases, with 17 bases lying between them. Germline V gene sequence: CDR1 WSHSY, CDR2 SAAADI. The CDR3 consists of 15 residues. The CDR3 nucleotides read TGCGCCAGCAGTGACTACGGGGGCCCAGGGGACATTCAGTACTTC. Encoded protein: CASSDYGGPGDIQYF.

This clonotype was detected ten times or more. The DNA for the CDR3 is TGTGCCACCAGCAGAGGCGGGACAGGGGGCCACGAGCAGTACTTC. This gives the protein CATSRGGTGGHEQYF. The chain carries TRBV15 and TRBJ2-7, with TRBD1 matching 12 bases. Per germline, CDR1 LNHNV and CDR2 YYDKDF (reference sequence). The trim removed 1 base at V and 5 bases at J, leaving 3 bases unmatched. The CDR3 loop spans 15 amino acids.

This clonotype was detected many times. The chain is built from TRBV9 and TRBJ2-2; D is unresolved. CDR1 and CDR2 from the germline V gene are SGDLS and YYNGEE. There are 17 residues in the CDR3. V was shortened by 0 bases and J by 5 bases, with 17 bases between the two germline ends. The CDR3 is CASSVAPDPRRTGELFF. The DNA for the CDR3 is TGTGCCAGCAGCGTAGCCCCTGACCCAAGGCGGACCGGGGAGCTGTTTTTT.